The source of this T cell receptor beta chain is a study of blood T cell repertoires in COVID-19. At the level of the study: COVID-19 samples from acute and convalescent phases originated in the United States, Italy and Spain. Sources were T cells, B-cell-depleted T cells, or PBMCs; the material itself was cDNA or gDNA.

Clones were read by immunoSEQ multiplex PCR, and TCRdb kept only the in-frame ones, dropping some. The sample lists 140,000 to 150,000 clones; 80% to 90% were seen once. Trimming pared 8 bases from V and 0 bases from J, leaving 12 bases between. Germline values: CDR1 LGHDT, CDR2 YNNKEL (reference sequence). The CDR3 runs 14 residues. Patients in Seattle were enrolled during active infection, then followed longitudinally. The clonotype was recovered from a woman aged 60-75 years with COVID-19, enrolled during active disease. Input material: peripheral blood. The rearrangement uses TRBV3-1 (or the pseudogene TRBV3-2) and TRBJ2-3; a possible D gene is TRBD2 (7 bases). The CDR3 region has the DNA TGTGCCAGCTCCGGGGGGCTAAGCACAGATACGCAGTATTTT. It yields the protein CASSGGLSTDTQYF.